The source of this TCR beta chain is a study of T-cell reconstitution after alpha-beta-depleted transplantation in children. The CDR3 length is 14 residues. The germline V gene has CDR1 MNHEY and CDR2 SVGAGI. Trimming removed 2 bases from V and 0 bases from J, with 5 bases in between. This sample's TCRbeta library carried unique molecular identifier barcodes. TCRdb fed the PCR reads into MiXCR, producing one record per CDR3 protein. In the table there are approximately 510,000 distinct CDR3 sequences, around 17% of which are singletons. The V gene is TRBV6-5, the J gene TRBJ1-3; D is uncertain. This receptor was taken from a human donor who donated a stem cell graft to a child with acute lymphoblastic leukemia. This material consisted of PBMCs from the stem cell graft donor, taken from the stem cell graft. The chain's CDR3 is CASSYGDSGNTIYF. In DNA, the CDR3 is TGTGCCAGCAGTTACGGGGACTCTGGAAACACCATATATTTT.